The text below deals with one T cell receptor beta chain. These data originate in a study of blood T cell repertoires in COVID-19. Overall study: Material from acute and convalescent COVID-19 was sourced from the United States, Italy and Spain. Sample material is recorded as cDNA or gDNA derived from T cells, B-cell-depleted T cells, or PBMCs.

After removal of 3 bases from V and 0 bases from J, the junction contained 2 bases not matched to a gene. Looked up from germline, CDR1 is SGHTA and CDR2 is FQGNSA. The length of the CDR3 is 15 residues. In the authors' workflow: Amplification of reference gene primers was used by the study to estimate nucleated cell counts. The data were produced by immunoSEQ multiplex PCR, yet TCRdb's version contains in-frame clones alone and is incomplete. V and J calls and clone size come straight from that table; D and trimming were deduced from the DNA. This sample carries over 100,000 clones, 70% to 90% of them seen once, and the ten largest clones take around 2%.

Sample: peripheral blood. The rearrangement uses TRBV7-2 and TRBJ2-5; 9 positions agree with TRBD2. This sequence was found in a man aged 50 to 59 with active COVID-19. CDR3 nucleotide sequence: TGTGCCAGCAGCTTTGGCGGGGGGGACCAAGAGACCCAGTACTTC. This translates into CASSFGGGDQETQYF.